Sequencing of this T cell receptor (beta chain) was carried out in a study of human T cells and chemical hapten exposure. The V gene end was trimmed by 1 base and the J gene end by 0 bases; junction bases not matched to a gene: 2. The CDR3 has 15 amino acids. The V gene's germline CDR1 is SGHDT and CDR2 YYEEEE. Extraction of total RNA was performed on unfractionated whole blood. Single cDNA molecules in the library carried unique molecular identifiers attached during preparation. From the reads, TCRdb called clonotypes with MiXCR, one entry per CDR3 protein. The top ten clones hold approximately 1.4% of a sample with about 120,000 distinct CDR3 sequences, 8.5% of them seen once.

This clonotype originated in a human donor in good health. Some clones in this sample may be carry-over from other donors' samples. Sequencing input: whole blood. The rearrangement links TRBV5-6 to TRBJ2-3; TRBD2 aligns across 7 bases. CDR3 residues: CASSLKRGSTDTQYF. CDR3 coding DNA: TGTGCCAGCAGCTTGAAGCGGGGAAGCACAGATACGCAGTATTTT. Full variable domain (missing parts from reference TRBV5-6 and TRBJ2-3): DAGVTQSPTHLIKTRGQQVTLRCSPKSGHDTVSWYQQALGQGPQFIFQYYEEEERQRGNFPDRFSGHQFPNYSSELNVNALLLGDSALYLCASSLKRGSTDTQYFGPGTRLTVL.